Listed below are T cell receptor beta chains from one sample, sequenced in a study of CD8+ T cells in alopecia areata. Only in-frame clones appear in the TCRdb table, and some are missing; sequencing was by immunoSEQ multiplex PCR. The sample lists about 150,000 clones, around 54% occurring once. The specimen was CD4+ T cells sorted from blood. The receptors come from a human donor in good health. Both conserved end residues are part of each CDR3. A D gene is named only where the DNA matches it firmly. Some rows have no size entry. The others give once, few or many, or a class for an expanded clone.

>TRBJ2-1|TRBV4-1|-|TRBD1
CASSQVGDRGYNEQFF
TGCGCCAGCAGCCAAGTAGGAGACAGGGGTTACAATGAGCAGTTCTTC
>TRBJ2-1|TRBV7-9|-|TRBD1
CASRDATGALYYNEQFF
TGTGCCAGCAGAGATGCCACAGGGGCCCTCTATTACAATGAGCAGTTCTTC
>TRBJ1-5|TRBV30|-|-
CAWSVGEQPQHF
TGTGCCTGGAGTGTCGGGGAACAGCCCCAGCATTTT
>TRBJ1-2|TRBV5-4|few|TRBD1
CASSPVTGEGYTF
TGTGCCAGCAGCCCCGTGACAGGGGAAGGCTACACCTTC
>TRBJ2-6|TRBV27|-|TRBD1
CASSLGTGDHSGANVLTF
TGTGCCAGCAGTTTGGGGACAGGGGACCACTCTGGGGCCAACGTCCTGACTTTC
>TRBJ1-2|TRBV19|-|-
CASSREGYTF
TGTGCCAGTAGCCGCGAGGGCTACACCTTC
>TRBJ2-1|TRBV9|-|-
CASSVNEGEQFF
TGTGCCAGCAGCGTGAATGAGGGTGAGCAGTTCTTC
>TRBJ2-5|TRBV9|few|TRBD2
CASSGGSSGRAETQYF
TGTGCCAGCAGCGGGGGATCTAGCGGGAGAGCAGAGACCCAGTACTTC
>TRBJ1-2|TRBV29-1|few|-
CSANGPYGYTF
TGCAGCGCCAATGGGCCCTATGGCTACACCTTC
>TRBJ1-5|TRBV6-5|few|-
CASSYRSDSNQPQHF
TGTGCCAGCAGTTACCGCAGCGATAGCAATCAGCCCCAGCATTTT
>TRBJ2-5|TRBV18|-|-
CASTRPLGGQETQYF
TGTGCCAGCACCCGGCCACTAGGGGGACAAGAGACCCAGTACTTC
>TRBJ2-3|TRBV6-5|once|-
CASSRSLGPTDTQYF
TGTGCCAGCAGCCGCAGCCTTGGTCCCACAGATACGCAGTATTTT
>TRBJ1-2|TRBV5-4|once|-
CASSIDRSGGYTF
TGTGCCAGCAGCATCGACAGAAGTGGAGGCTACACCTTC
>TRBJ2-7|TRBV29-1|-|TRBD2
CSVDSTGRGEQYF
TGCAGCGTTGACTCCACCGGGAGGGGCGAGCAGTACTTC
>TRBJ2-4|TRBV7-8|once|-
CASSLDPSTRTSLAKNIQYF
TGTGCCAGCAGCTTAGACCCCTCGACTAGGACTTCGTTAGCCAAAAACATTCAGTACTTC
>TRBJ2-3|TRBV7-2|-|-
CASSGRTVGTDTQYF
TGTGCCAGCAGTGGAAGGACAGTAGGCACAGATACGCAGTATTTT
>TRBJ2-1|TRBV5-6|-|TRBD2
CASSLIMGLAGGEQFF
TGTGCCAGCAGCTTGATTATGGGACTAGCGGGAGGTGAGCAGTTCTTC
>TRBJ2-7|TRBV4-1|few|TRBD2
CASSQALAGSSYEQYF
TGCGCCAGCAGCCAAGCCCTAGCGGGTAGCTCCTACGAGCAGTACTTC
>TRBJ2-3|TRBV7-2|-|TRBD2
CASSPGLAKDTQYF
TGTGCCAGCAGTCCGGGACTAGCGAAAGATACGCAGTATTTT
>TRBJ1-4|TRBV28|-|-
CASSLFRRGEKLFF
TGTGCCAGCAGTTTGTTCAGGAGGGGTGAAAAACTGTTTTTT
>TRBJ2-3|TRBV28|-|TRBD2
CASSLTLSSGDQGQYF
TGTGCCAGCAGTTTAACCCTGTCTAGCGGGGACCAAGGGCAGTATTTT
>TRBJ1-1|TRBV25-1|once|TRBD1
CASSGNGQGRGYTEAFF
TGTGCCAGCAGTGGCAACGGACAGGGCCGAGGGTACACTGAAGCTTTCTTT
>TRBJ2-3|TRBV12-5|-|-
CASGAKPDTQYF
TGTGCTAGTGGGGCTAAACCAGATACGCAGTATTTT
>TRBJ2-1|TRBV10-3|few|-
CAISPLGADNEQFF
TGTGCCATCAGTCCTTTAGGGGCAGACAATGAGCAGTTCTTC
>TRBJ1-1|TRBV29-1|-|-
CSVPGGGLNTEAFF
TGCAGCGTGCCGGGCGGGGGATTGAACACTGAAGCTTTCTTT
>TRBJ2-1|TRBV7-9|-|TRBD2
CASSLMSGSAHEQFF
TGTGCCAGCAGCTTAATGAGCGGGAGTGCCCATGAGCAGTTCTTC
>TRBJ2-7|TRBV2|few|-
CASSQGLAIIYEQYF
TGTGCCAGCAGCCAAGGGCTAGCCATCATCTACGAGCAGTACTTC
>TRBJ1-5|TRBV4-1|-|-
CATGTRSDSNQPQHF
TGCGCTACCGGGACACGGTCCGATAGCAATCAGCCCCAGCATTTT